These 5 T cell receptor beta chains came from one sample sequenced in a study of blood T cells in healthy people across ages. Alongside a J-beta primer mix, a sample-barcoded 5' primer served in a second PCR lasting about 6 to 11 cycles. TCRdb processed the 5' RACE reads anew with MiXCR; each CDR3 protein has one entry. The repertoire has 760,000 or so distinct CDR3 sequences, 20% to 25% of them found once; the top ten carry 9.4%. This sample was also put to use in a study of T cells of mothers and their children.

The sequencing sample was made of blood. Receptors originate from a boy between 10 and 17 years old in good health.

This rearrangement joins TRBV6-2 or TRBV6-3 to TRBJ2-5; D is unresolved. With 2 bases removed from V and 2 bases from J, the gap between germline ends came to 6 bases. The CDR3 consists of 13 residues. Germline CDR1 is MNHEY and CDR2 is SVGEGT. The CDR3 sequence is CASSYQFQETQYF. CDR3 DNA sequence: TGTGCCAGCAGTTACCAGTTTCAAGAGACCCAGTACTTC.

In its sample, this clonotype was seen a few times. The chain has TRBV29-1 and TRBJ2-1, with D tentatively TRBD2 (6 bases). Germline V gene data show CDR1 as SQVTM and CDR2 as ANQGSEA. CDR3 length: 13 amino acids. Trimming took off 4 bases at V and 4 bases at J, with 11 bases between the two ends. CDR3 in DNA: TGCAGCGTTGGCAGGGACTCATACAATGAGCAGTTCTTC. Its protein product is CSVGRDSYNEQFF.

The chain couples TRBV19 to TRBJ2-4, with D perhaps being TRBD1 or TRBD2 (6 bases each). Germline lookup yields CDR1 LNHDA and CDR2 SQIVND (reference sequence). V lost 2 bases to trimming and J lost 8 bases, with 10 bases between them. The CDR3 sequence is 13 residues long. CDR3 residues: CASSINREDIQYF. The CDR3 nucleotides read TGTGCCAGTAGTATAAACAGGGAGGACATTCAGTACTTC.

This clonotype was seen repeatedly, ten times or more. Mismatch with germline at one junction end may stem from a read error. The chain uses TRBV12-3 or TRBV12-4 and TRBJ2-4; D possibly uses TRBD1 or TRBD2 (6 bases each). This CDR3 is built from 15 residues. The CDR3 bases are TGTGCCAGCAGCTTAGGGGGGCTAGCCAAAAACATTCAGTACTTC. Translating it yields CASSLGGLAKNIQYF.

This clonotype occurred a few times. The V call is TRBV29-1, the J call TRBJ2-5; the D is unclear. Judging by the DNA end, TRBJ2-7 fits better; the J call may be wrong. This CDR3 region has 13 residues. Germline assignment: CDR1 SQVTM and CDR2 ANQGSEA. CDR3 residues: CSVEVGSAYEQYF. DNA of the CDR3: TGCAGCGTTGAAGTAGGATCAGCCTACGAGCAGTACTTC.